These 30 T cell receptor beta chains were sequenced from one sample in a study of T cells in localized non-small cell lung cancer. Assay: immunoSEQ multiplex PCR; the TCRdb copy retains only in-frame clones and omits some. The sample includes about 2,500 clones, approximately 35% of them seen just once. The starting material was lymph node tissue, obtained before any cancer treatment. The receptors stem from a male donor aged 60 or older with stage II squamous cell lung carcinoma.

The chain combines TRBV9 with TRBJ1-6; D is unclear. Germline CDR1 and CDR2: SGDLS and YYNGEE. The CDR3 length is 14 residues. Between the trimmed V and J ends, which lost 0 bases and 5 bases, there was a span of 6 bases. The CDR3 region is CASSVDPNNSPLHF. In DNA, the CDR3 is TGTGCCAGCAGCGTAGATCCTAATAATTCACCCCTCCACTTT.

This sequence joins TRBV18 and TRBJ2-7; 7 positions agree with TRBD1. The germline V gene encodes CDR1 KGHSH and CDR2 LQKENI. Trimming took 0 bases from V and 5 from J; bases not matched to a gene: 7. This CDR3 is 15 amino acids long. This chain's CDR3 is CASSPPGRGQNEQYF. In DNA, the CDR3 is TGTGCCAGCTCACCACCGGGTAGGGGGCAGAACGAGCAGTACTTC.

The chain joins TRBV29-1 to TRBJ1-1; possibly TRBD1 for D (6 bases). V was clipped by 6 bases and J by 3 bases, with 26 bases between them. Germline CDR1 and CDR2: SQVTM and ANQGSEA. This CDR3 is 17 amino acids long. The CDR3 DNA follows: TGCAGCGTCCCGAGGGGCAGGGGACCGCCTGCGTACACTGAAGCTTTCTTT. Protein: CSVPRGRGPPAYTEAFF.

The rearrangement uses TRBV19 and TRBJ2-7, with TRBD2 matching over 9 bases. The length of the CDR3 is 17 residues. Germline CDR1 is LNHDA and CDR2 is SQIVND (reference sequence). Trimming cost V 2 bases and J 0 bases; bases outside gene matches: 8. CDR3 region: CASSIMASGVSSYEQYF. The CDR3 coding sequence is TGTGCCAGTAGTATAATGGCTAGCGGGGTATCCTCCTACGAGCAGTACTTC.

This sequence joins TRBV6-8 and TRBJ2-1; weak D call: TRBD2 (7 bases). Germline CDR1 is MNHGY and CDR2 is SAAAGT. The V end lost 5 bases, the J end lost 8 bases, and 16 bases lay between the germline ends. This CDR3 region has 14 residues. The CDR3 loop reads CASSLPTGGDEQFF. The CDR3 DNA reads TGTGCCAGCAGTCTACCCACGGGGGGCGATGAGCAGTTCTTC.

The gene calls are TRBV29-1 and TRBJ1-2; weak D call: TRBD1 (5 bases). The CDR3 sequence is 12 residues long. Trimming shortened V by 3 bases and J by 7 bases, and 12 bases separated the two germline ends. Germline V gene sequence: CDR1 SQVTM, CDR2 ANQGSEA. The chain's CDR3 is CSVDRGFGGYTF. The CDR3 bases are TGCAGCGTTGATCGGGGGTTCGGTGGCTACACCTTC.

The V call is TRBV30, the J call TRBJ1-5; TRBD1 agrees at 8 bases. Trimming took 1 base from V and 6 from J; bases not matched to a gene: 5. The CDR3 contains 14 residues. The germline CDR1 and CDR2 sequences are GTSNPN and SVGIG (reference sequence). CDR3 region: CAWSGTGKGQPQHF. The CDR3 bases are TGTGCCTGGAGTGGGACAGGGAAGGGTCAGCCCCAGCATTTT.

This chain links TRBV9 with TRBJ2-6; no clear D. V lost 6 bases, J lost 2 bases, and 9 bases lay in between. CDR1 and CDR2 from the germline V gene are SGDLS and YYNGEE. The CDR3 extends over 14 amino acids. The CDR3 DNA reads TGTGCCAGCAAGATACAGCCTGGGGCCAACGTCCTGACTTTC. This encodes CASKIQPGANVLTF. The entire variable domain, with the rest obtained from reference TRBV9 and TRBJ2-6, is as follows: DSGVTQTPKHLITATGQRVTLRCSPRSGDLSVYWYQQSLDQGLQFLIQYYNGEERAKGNILERFSAQQFPDLHSELNLSSLELGDSALYFCASKIQPGANVLTFGAGSRLTVL.

This clone turned up a few times. This sequence joins TRBV11-3 and TRBJ2-5; the D call may be TRBD1 or TRBD2 (5 bases each). Trimming took off 7 bases at V and 5 bases at J, with 20 bases between the two ends. This CDR3 has 15 residues. The V gene's germline CDR1 is SGHNT and CDR2 YENEEA. The CDR3 reads CASKGRDLQEETQYF. The CDR3 coding sequence is TGTGCCAGCAAGGGAAGGGACCTACAAGAGGAGACCCAGTACTTC.

A few counts support this clone. The chain is built from TRBV11-3 and TRBJ1-1, with D unclear. Germline values: CDR1 SGHNT, CDR2 YENEEA. This CDR3 comprises 17 residues. Trimming removed 0 bases from V and 1 base from J, with 15 bases in between. The CDR3 sequence: CASSLDSVRPRNTEAFF. The CDR3 DNA follows: TGTGCCAGCAGCTTAGATTCAGTCAGGCCCCGGAACACTGAAGCTTTCTTT.

This clone has more than one count but fewer than ten. This chain links TRBV27 with TRBJ1-1; D gene uncertain. The germline CDR1 and CDR2 sequences are MNHEY and SMNVEV (reference sequence). Between the trimmed V and J ends, which lost 1 base and 6 bases, there was a span of 9 bases. The CDR3 sequence is 13 residues long. CDR3: CASSLLEGSEAFF. CDR3 coding DNA: TGTGCCAGCAGTTTATTGGAGGGTTCTGAAGCTTTCTTT.

V and J are TRBV29-1 and TRBJ2-7; tentative D call: TRBD2 (6 bases). With 5 bases removed from V and 0 bases from J, the gap between germline ends came to 8 bases. Looked up from germline, CDR1 is SQVTM and CDR2 is ANQGSEA. This CDR3 region has 12 residues. The CDR3 here is CSVWRGSYEQYF. CDR3 in DNA: TGCAGCGTTTGGCGGGGCTCCTACGAGCAGTACTTC.

DNA for the CDR3: TGTGCCAGCAGCTTACGACTACTGCGACAAGGGGACTATGGCTACACCTTC. Translated: CASSLRLLRQGDYGYTF. The rearrangement links TRBV14 to TRBJ1-2, with D possibly TRBD1 on 5 matching bases. Germline V gene data show CDR1 as SGHDN and CDR2 as FVKESK. V gave up 5 bases and J gave up 3 bases, with 22 bases separating them. The CDR3 loop spans 17 amino acids.

This clone was observed a handful of times. The chain combines TRBV7-6 with TRBJ2-1, with 9 bases lining up with TRBD2. Germline V gives CDR1 SGHVS, CDR2 FNYEAQ. The CDR3 spans 14 residues. The junction had 3 bases not matched to a gene; V was cut back by 0 bases and J by 9 bases. The CDR3 region is CASSLAAGGSEQFF. CDR3 DNA: TGTGCCAGCAGCTTAGCAGCGGGAGGTAGTGAGCAGTTCTTC. Full variable domain (outside the CDR3, taken from reference TRBV7-6 and TRBJ2-1): GAGVSQSPRYKVTKRGQDVALRCDPISGHVSLYWYRQALGQGPEFLTYFNYEAQQDKSGLPNDRFSAERPEGSISTLTIQRTEQRDSAMYRCASSLAAGGSEQFFGPGTRLTVL.

The chain combines TRBV30 with TRBJ1-3; tentative D call: TRBD1 (6 bases). Germline CDR1 GTSNPN, CDR2 SVGIG (reference sequence). Trimming took off 0 bases at V and 4 bases at J, with 13 bases between the two ends. The CDR3 spans 15 residues. The CDR3 nucleotides read TGTGCCTGGAGTGTTCTGCCGGGACAAGGAAACACCATATATTTT. It codes for CAWSVLPGQGNTIYF. The variable domain in full, completed from reference TRBV30 and TRBJ1-3, reads SQTIHQWPATLVQPVGSPLSLECTVEGTSNPNLYWYRQAAGRGLQLLFYSVGIGQISSEVPQNLSASRPQDRQFILSSKKLLLSDSGFYLCAWSVLPGQGNTIYFGEGSWLTVV.

The sample holds a few counts of this clone. This chain uses TRBV10-3 with TRBJ1-1; D gene uncertain. The germline gives CDR1 ENHRY, CDR2 SYGVKD. V lost 0 bases, J lost 1 base, and 9 bases lay in between. CDR3 size: 15 residues. The CDR3 spells CAISESIRTNTEAFF. For the CDR3, the DNA is TGTGCCATCAGTGAGTCGATCAGGACGAACACTGAAGCTTTCTTT.

The V call is TRBV6-8, the J call TRBJ2-1; TRBD1 agrees at 9 bases. There are 15 residues in the CDR3. Germline CDR1 and CDR2: MNHGY and SAAAGT. V gave up 6 bases and J gave up 4 bases; unmatched junction bases: 7. The CDR3 sequence: CASRYRDRAYNEQFF. The DNA for the CDR3 is TGTGCCAGCAGATACCGGGACAGGGCGTACAATGAGCAGTTCTTC.

The chain carries TRBV6-8 and TRBJ2-2; D may correspond to TRBD1 or TRBD2 (7 bases each). V was cut by 7 bases and J by 7 bases, with 13 bases left in between. There are 13 residues in the CDR3. CDR1 and CDR2 (germline): MNHGY, SAAAGT. CDR3 nucleotides: TGTGCCAGCATCAGGGGGGGCTTCGGGGAGCTGTTTTTT. This translates into CASIRGGFGELFF.

This clone turned up a few times. The genes are TRBV6-8 and TRBJ1-3, with 7 nucleotides matching TRBD1. The J segment lost 4 bases and the V segment lost 6 bases, leaving 3 bases of the junction unmatched. CDR3 length equals 13 residues. The germline V gene has CDR1 MNHGY and CDR2 SAAAGT. The CDR3 loop reads CASRGTVGNTIYF. CDR3 sequence (DNA): TGTGCCAGCAGAGGGACAGTAGGAAACACCATATATTTT.

This clone came up once. The J gene is TRBJ2-7, the V gene TRBV30; TRBD2 matches 13 bases. Germline V CDR1 and CDR2: GTSNPN, SVGIG (reference sequence). The CDR3 runs to 14 residues. With V trimmed by 4 bases and J by 4 bases, 4 bases remained unmatched. Written as DNA, the CDR3 is TGTGCCTGGACCAGGACTAGCGGGGGTTACGAGCAGTACTTC. Translating gives CAWTRTSGGYEQYF.

This clone has more than one count but fewer than ten. CDR3 bases: TGCGCCAGCAGCCAAAGTACGCTCCCGTTTAAAGCTTTCTTT. This gives the protein CASSQSTLPFKAFF. This chain connects TRBV4-1 to TRBJ1-1; no reliable D call. The V end was cut by 2 bases, the J end by 9 bases, with 16 bases between. Germline V gene lookup returns CDR1 MGHRA and CDR2 YSYEKL. The CDR3 is 14 residues long.

A few counts support this clone. This chain connects TRBV7-6 to TRBJ2-1; a weak D match, TRBD1 (5 bases). The CDR3 length is 15 residues. V lost 4 bases and J lost 9, with 19 bases in between. The germline CDR1 and CDR2 sequences are SGHVS and FNYEAQ. In DNA, the CDR3 is TGTGCCAGCAGCTCACGCCGCGATCCAGGGTCTGAGCAGTTCTTC. Translation: CASSSRRDPGSEQFF.

The chain joins TRBV9 to TRBJ2-1; 8 bases fit TRBD2. CDR1 is SGDLS, CDR2 YYNGEE, per germline. The CDR3 loop spans 16 amino acids. V gave up 3 bases and J gave up 3 bases; unmatched junction bases: 8. CDR3 coding DNA: TGTGCCAGCAGCGCGGGTGGCGGGAGGCTCTACAATGAGCAGTTCTTC. Protein sequence: CASSAGGGRLYNEQFF.

V and J are TRBV15 and TRBJ1-2; TRBD1 aligns across 7 bases. V gave up 1 base and J gave up 5 bases; unmatched junction bases: 10. Germline V gene data show CDR1 as LNHNV and CDR2 as YYDKDF (reference sequence). There are 16 residues in the CDR3. The CDR3 sequence: CATSRAGPGTVYGYTF. CDR3 sequence (DNA): TGTGCCACCAGCAGAGCGGGTCCCGGGACAGTTTATGGCTACACCTTC.

This clone was seen a handful of times. The chain uses TRBV9 and TRBJ2-1, with D possibly matching TRBD2 (5 bases). CDR3 length: 13 amino acids. CDR1 is SGDLS, CDR2 YYNGEE, per germline. Between the trimmed V and J ends, which lost 3 bases and 4 bases, there was a span of 8 bases. The CDR3 DNA reads as TGTGCCAGCAGCGCCGAGGGTTACAATGAGCAGTTCTTC. The encoded protein is CASSAEGYNEQFF.

The CDR3 loop reads CASSPEPNYGYTF. CDR3 sequence (DNA): TGTGCCAGCTCACCGGAACCCAACTATGGCTACACCTTC. The chain employs TRBV18 and TRBJ1-2; no firm D call. V gave up 3 bases and J gave up 2 bases, with 7 bases separating them. The CDR3 has 13 amino acids. Germline loops: CDR1 KGHSH, CDR2 LQKENI. Looking up the rest from reference TRBV18 and TRBJ1-2 gives the full variable domain: NAGVMQNPRHLVRRRGQEARLRCSPMKGHSHVYWYRQLPEEGLKFMVYLQKENIIDESGMPKERFSAEFPKEGPSILRIQQVVRGDSAAYFCASSPEPNYGYTFGSGTRLTVV.

This chain connects TRBV7-5 to TRBJ1-2. TRBV7-5 is a known pseudogene. The CDR3 runs to 15 residues. The CDR3 protein is CASSFPPGSIYGYTF. The CDR3, as DNA: TGTGCCAGCAGCTTCCCACCCGGGAGTATATATGGCTACACCTTC.

This chain links TRBV29-1 with TRBJ2-3; D is unclear. There are 12 residues in the CDR3. Germline V lookup: CDR1 SQVTM, CDR2 ANQGSEA. Trimming took 7 bases from V and 5 from J, leaving 13 bases between them. CDR3 residues: CSASLWGDTQYF. DNA of the CDR3: TGCAGCGCGAGCCTATGGGGAGATACGCAGTATTTT.

Notes on this clone: The CDR3 is cut off 1 residue early in the read; its end comes from the germline J gene. The chain is built from TRBV6-1 and TRBJ2-5; a possible D gene is TRBD1 (8 bases). V was clipped by 1 base and J by 5 bases, with 14 bases between them. Germline values: CDR1 MNHNS, CDR2 SASEGT. CDR3 length equals 15 residues. The CDR3 bases that were read are TGTGCCAGCAGTGAAGTCGGACAGGGAGGGGAGACCCAGTAC. Translating it yields CASSEVGQGGETQY. The CDR3 in full is CASSEVGQGGETQYF.

CDR3 loop: CASSLGQAVGNSPLHF. The DNA of the CDR3 is TGTGCCAGCAGCTTGGGACAGGCTGTAGGTAATTCACCCCTCCACTTT. The chain uses TRBV11-3 and TRBJ1-6; 8 bases line up with TRBD1. V dropped 3 bases and J dropped 6; count of bases not matched to a gene: 7. CDR1 is SGHNT, CDR2 YENEEA, per germline. The CDR3 sequence is 16 residues long. The full variable domain, with the rest looked up from reference TRBV11-3 and TRBJ1-6, is EAGVVQSPRYKIIEKKQPVAFWCNPISGHNTLYWYLQNLGQGPELLIRYENEEAVDDSQLPKDRFSAERLKGVDSTLKIQPAELGDSAVYLCASSLGQAVGNSPLHFGNGTRLTVT.